This is a list of T cell receptor beta chains from one sample in a study of T cells after yellow fever vaccination. A single record per CDR3 protein comes from TCRdb applying MiXCR to the 5' RACE reads. The sample gives around 350,000 distinct CDR3 sequences, 11% of which show up once; 18% is in the top ten. Sequenced material: PBMCs, taken on the day of the first yellow fever vaccination. The receptor source for this set is a man aged 18 to 30 who received the YFV17D yellow fever vaccine. The conserved cysteine and the conserved F or W are not part of the CDR3 here. D genes are given only for firm matches.

j_gene,v_gene,d_gene,CDR3aa
TRBJ1-5,TRBV12-3/TRBV12-4,TRBD1,ASSPGTGVTRAQH
TRBJ2-5,TRBV6-5,NA,ASSWAAQETQY
TRBJ2-2,TRBV19,NA,ASSTLLGTGELF
TRBJ1-1,TRBV10-3,TRBD1,AISERQGEDTEAF
TRBJ1-3,TRBV6-1,NA,ASRDSLSGNTIY
TRBJ2-5,TRBV4-3,NA,ASSQDLRGETQY
TRBJ2-5,TRBV9,NA,ASSEGSHFGQETQY
TRBJ2-3,TRBV4-1,NA,ASSFRGTTSVRTDTQY
TRBJ1-6,TRBV4-2,NA,ASSQDPGSYNSPLH
TRBJ2-4,TRBV6-2/TRBV6-3,NA,ASSGGAKNIQY
TRBJ2-3,TRBV7-9,TRBD2,ASSLWAGEATDTQY
TRBJ2-5,TRBV6-5,NA,ASSYSLQGLWAQY
TRBJ2-7,TRBV3-1,NA,ASSREYTVSYEQY
TRBJ2-2,TRBV11-2,NA,ASSLVSVGGLSPSNTGELF
TRBJ1-2,TRBV19,TRBD1,ASMTGGENYGYT
TRBJ2-5,TRBV29-1,NA,SAELPLETQY
TRBJ1-2,TRBV6-6,NA,ASRPNYGYT
TRBJ2-2,TRBV29-1,TRBD1,SALTGDTGELF
TRBJ2-3,TRBV7-2,TRBD2,ASSLREGRGDTQY
TRBJ1-1,TRBV27,NA,ASSARKYPNTEAF
TRBJ2-5,TRBV5-4,NA,ASSSRGWPSETQY
TRBJ1-1,TRBV7-9,NA,ASSLPPLRIL
TRBJ1-2,TRBV27,TRBD1,ASSFLGQGSYGYT
TRBJ1-5,TRBV20-1,NA,SARQDGEQPQH
TRBJ2-3,TRBV7-2,TRBD2,ASSTPAGGVRDTQY
TRBJ1-4,TRBV6-1,NA,ASIFPGVQEKLF
TRBJ2-1,TRBV11-3,TRBD2,ASSSYGTSGNNEQF
TRBJ2-3,TRBV5-1,TRBD2,ASSLSGGGTDTQY
TRBJ2-7,TRBV5-1,NA,ASSLGPQTSYEQY
TRBJ1-5,TRBV12-3/TRBV12-4,TRBD1,ASSMGDSLNQPQH
TRBJ1-2,TRBV3-1,TRBD1,ASSQGDRAYGYP
TRBJ2-5,TRBV18,NA,ASSLKGASETQY
TRBJ2-1,TRBV12-5,NA,ASGLPRRTSSYNEQF
TRBJ2-5,TRBV4-3,TRBD2,ASSQEASGLSETQY
TRBJ2-1,TRBV7-3,NA,ASSLNGGNSYNEQF
TRBJ2-5,TRBV18,NA,ASSPSDRRQETQY
TRBJ1-1,TRBV12-3/TRBV12-4,NA,ASSFTVSANTEAF
TRBJ1-1,TRBV4-1,TRBD1,ASSQEPGQGEGAF
TRBJ2-2,TRBV5-1,NA,ATPTVGDTGELF
TRBJ1-4,TRBV10-2,TRBD1,ASRAIQGANEKLF
TRBJ2-1,TRBV11-1,NA,ASSSSPVETYNEQF
TRBJ1-5,TRBV2,TRBD1,ASSAGQGSLGQPQH
TRBJ1-1,TRBV7-9,NA,ASSLEGLKKAF